Each of the 13 T cell receptor beta chains below was sequenced from the same sample in a study of T cells in Graves' hyperthyroidism and ophthalmopathy. The source material, RNA transcripts, was used to amplify TCR beta CDR3 regions. A set of HTBI primers served as the primers for a first-round RT-PCR of the TCR CDR3. TCRdb reprocessed the multiplex PCR reads via MiXCR and lists one record per CDR3 protein. The sample includes about 300,000 distinct CDR3 sequences, about 25% of them seen just once. The sample taken for sequencing was blood. These TCRs come from a man in his forties with Graves' hyperthyroidism that later progressed to Graves' ophthalmopathy.

This clonotype occurred many times. The rearrangement uses TRBV11-2 and TRBJ2-7; TRBD1 matches 8 bases. CDR1 and CDR2 (germline): SGHAT, FQNNGV. The CDR3 is made up of 14 amino acids. V lost 7 bases, J lost 1 base, and 6 bases stayed unmatched. Written as DNA, the CDR3 is TGTGCCAGCAAGAACAGGGGGAGTTCCTACGAGCAGTACTTC. Amino acids: CASKNRGSSYEQYF.

The chain recombines TRBV6-1 with TRBJ2-7; either TRBD1 or TRBD2 may supply D (5 bases each). V lost 6 bases and J 1 base, leaving 13 bases between the germline ends. CDR3 length: 14 residues. Germline V gene sequence: CDR1 MNHNS, CDR2 SASEGT. The CDR3 loop is CASRTPGPSYEQYF. The CDR3 bases are TGTGCCAGCAGGACACCGGGACCTTCCTACGAGCAGTACTTC.

The table lists this clonotype with many counts. The chain employs TRBV6-1 and TRBJ1-1; D remains ambiguous. V was cut by 1 base and J by 6 bases, with 9 bases left in between. CDR3 length: 13 residues. Germline V gene sequence: CDR1 MNHNS, CDR2 SASEGT. The CDR3 DNA reads as TGTGCCAGCAGTGAAGGGGTATTGGCTGAAGCTTTCTTT. This codes for CASSEGVLAEAFF.

V usage is TRBV7-3 and J usage is TRBJ2-2; TRBD1 agrees at 9 bases. From germline, CDR1 is SGHTA and CDR2 FQGTGA. V dropped 5 bases and J dropped 3; count of bases not matched to a gene: 4. CDR3 length equals 15 residues. The CDR3 protein is CASSRTGDDTGELFF. The CDR3 DNA is TGTGCCAGCAGCCGGACAGGGGATGACACCGGGGAGCTGTTTTTT.

This clonotype has at least ten counts. The chain employs TRBV10-1 and TRBJ1-5, with no clear D. Germline V CDR1 and CDR2: WNHNN, SYGVQD (reference sequence). Deletions cut 0 bases from V and 7 bases from J, with 19 bases between. CDR3 length: 17 amino acids. CDR3 nucleotides: TGCGCCAGCAGTGAGTCCAACTCCAAACTTCGGCGGCAGCCCCAGCATTTT. This gives the protein CASSESNSKLRRQPQHF.

CDR3 amino acids: CASSVQRHNQPQHF. DNA for the CDR3: TGTGCCAGCAGCGTCCAGAGACACAATCAGCCCCAGCATTTT. This chain uses TRBV28 with TRBJ1-5; D is unclear. The CDR3 consists of 14 residues. The germline V gene encodes CDR1 MDHEN and CDR2 SYDVKM. Trimming took 6 bases from V and 3 from J, leaving 12 bases between them.

As to this clonotype: As the CDR3 is not closed by the conserved phenylalanine or tryptophan, this likely results from a read error. The gene calls are TRBV20-1 and TRBJ2-7; D might be TRBD2 (6 bases). There are 13 residues in the CDR3. Germline lookup yields CDR1 DFQATT and CDR2 SNEGSKA (reference sequence). Trimming took 7 bases from V and 0 from J, leaving 13 bases between them. The CDR3 here is CSGVAESSYEQYL. Written as DNA, the CDR3 is TGCAGTGGGGTAGCGGAAAGCTCCTACGAGCAGTACCTC.

The chain links TRBV28 to TRBJ2-5; 9 nucleotides match TRBD2. CDR1 is MDHEN and CDR2 is SYDVKM in the germline V gene. The V and J ends lost 4 bases and 4 bases, in that order; junction bases with no gene match: 13. This CDR3 is 17 amino acids long. The CDR3 DNA is TGTGCCAGCAGTTCCCCCTTTGGGCGGGAGGGCGGAGAGACCCAGTACTTC. Protein: CASSSPFGREGGETQYF.

This clonotype was seen at least ten times. V and J are TRBV11-3 and TRBJ2-7; 8 bases agree with TRBD2. The CDR3 length is 19 residues. The trim removed 4 bases at V and 1 base at J, leaving 18 bases unmatched. The germline V gene has CDR1 SGHNT and CDR2 YENEEA. CDR3 sequence (DNA): TGTGCCAGCAGCTCACCAAGCGAGGGGAGTAGCGGGATTTCCTACGAGCAGTACTTC. Protein product: CASSSPSEGSSGISYEQYF.

This clonotype was seen at least ten times. J is TRBJ1-2 and V is TRBV24-1, with no clear D. Trimming took off 4 bases at V and 4 bases at J, with 3 bases between the two ends. The CDR3 consists of 11 residues. Germline CDR1 reads KGHDR; CDR2 reads SFDVKD. The CDR3 region is CATSDAYGYTF. The CDR3 bases are TGTGCCACCAGTGACGCCTATGGCTACACCTTC.

At least ten counts were recorded for this clonotype. The chain recombines TRBV19 with TRBJ1-1; no firm D call. V was cut by 5 bases and J by 0 bases, with 10 bases left in between. CDR3 length: 14 residues. Germline V gene data show CDR1 as LNHDA and CDR2 as SQIVND (reference sequence). The CDR3 reads CASSWGNLNTEAFF. CDR3 DNA sequence: TGTGCCAGTAGTTGGGGAAACCTGAACACTGAAGCTTTCTTT.

This chain joins TRBV3-1 and TRBJ2-7; 7 bases fit TRBD2. The V and J ends lost 3 bases and 2 bases, in that order; junction bases with no gene match: 4. The CDR3 runs 14 residues. CDR1 is LGHDT, CDR2 YNNKEL, per germline (reference sequence). The CDR3 nucleotides read TGTGCCAGCAGCCAGGCTAGCGGAACCTACGAGCAGTACTTC. It translates to CASSQASGTYEQYF.

This clonotype has just one count. The rearrangement uses TRBV7-9 and TRBJ2-5, with 7 bases fitting TRBD2. The ends lost 4 bases at V and 4 bases at J; junction bases unmatched: 6. Germline lookup yields CDR1 SEHNR and CDR2 FQNEAQ (reference sequence). This CDR3 region has 14 residues. The CDR3 sequence: CASSSVGGPETQYF. The CDR3, as DNA: TGTGCCAGCAGCTCCGTGGGAGGGCCAGAGACCCAGTACTTC.